The 32 T cell receptor beta chains below were found in one sample sequenced in a study of shared clonotypes between healthy human individuals. Clones were sequenced by immunoSEQ multiplex PCR, and TCRdb holds only the in-frame ones, with some missing. The sample consists of a few million clones, more than 80% of them appearing once. Sequencing was done on a sample of naive CD4+ T cells sorted from blood. Specified subset: CD45RA+ positively selected. These TCRs come from a man in his late teens or twenties in good health.

The V gene is TRBV19, the J gene TRBJ2-3; maybe TRBD1 (6 bases). CDR1 LNHDA and CDR2 SQIVND come from the germline V gene (reference sequence). Trimming cost V 5 bases and J 0 bases, with 21 bases left between them. The CDR3 runs 18 residues. CDR3: CASSSGTRSLTSTDTQYF. The CDR3, as DNA: TGTGCCAGTAGTTCCGGGACACGGTCTTTGACTAGCACAGATACGCAGTATTTT.

The rearrangement uses TRBV2 and TRBJ1-4; 11 bases line up with TRBD1. V gave up 1 base and J gave up 8 bases; unmatched junction bases: 3. This CDR3 has 15 amino acids. Germline assignment: CDR1 SNHLY and CDR2 FYNNEI. This CDR3 reads CASSEEGQGGEKLFF. In DNA, the CDR3 is TGTGCCAGCAGTGAAGAGGGACAGGGGGGCGAAAAACTGTTTTTT. The whole variable domain, filled in from reference TRBV2 and TRBJ1-4, reads EPEVTQTPSHQVTQMGQEVILRCVPISNHLYFYWYRQILGQKVEFLVSFYNNEISEKSEIFDDQFSVERPDGSNFTLKIRSTKLEDSAMYFCASSEEGQGGEKLFFGSGTQLSVL.

Turning to this clone: Other DNA variants within this sample encode the same CDR3. The gene calls are TRBV30 and TRBJ1-2; D gene unclear. There are 13 residues in the CDR3. V was cut by 1 base and J by 4 bases, with 10 bases left in between. Germline CDR1 is GTSNPN and CDR2 is SVGIG (reference sequence). CDR3 sequence: CAWSGTGIYGYTF. In nucleotides, the CDR3 is TGTGCCTGGAGTGGAACGGGGATCTATGGCTACACCTTC. Drawing the rest from reference TRBV30 and TRBJ1-2, the complete variable domain is SQTIHQWPATLVQPVGSPLSLECTVEGTSNPNLYWYRQAAGRGLQLLFYSVGIGQISSEVPQNLSASRPQDRQFILSSKKLLLSDSGFYLCAWSGTGIYGYTFGSGTRLTVV.

The chain has TRBV30 and TRBJ1-2; D possibly corresponds to TRBD1 (6 bases). This CDR3 spans 15 amino acids. Between the trimmed V and J ends, which lost 4 bases and 5 bases, there was a span of 20 bases. Germline V gene lookup returns CDR1 GTSNPN and CDR2 SVGIG (reference sequence). The CDR3: CAWNTASQGFYGYTF. CDR3 DNA sequence: TGTGCCTGGAACACCGCTTCACAGGGTTTTTATGGCTACACCTTC.

V gene TRBV25-1 combines with J gene TRBJ2-7, with TRBD2 as a possible D gene (6 bases). There are 14 residues in the CDR3. V dropped 3 bases and J dropped 0 bases, with 9 bases sitting between them. In germline, CDR1 is MGHDK, CDR2 SYGVNS. For the CDR3, the DNA is TGTGCCAGCAGTGAGTGGGGGGTCTCCTACGAGCAGTACTTC. Protein: CASSEWGVSYEQYF.

The CDR3: CASSQDRMASYGYTF. The CDR3 nucleotides are TGTGCCAGCAGCCAAGATCGGATGGCTAGCTATGGCTACACCTTC. The chain joins TRBV4-2 to TRBJ1-2, with D uncertain. V shed 0 bases and J shed 4 bases, with 12 bases lying between them. The CDR3 has 15 amino acids. Per the germline V gene, CDR1 is LGHNA and CDR2 is YNFKEQ.

A note on this clone: Other nucleotide sequences from this sample produce the same CDR3. This chain links TRBV9 with TRBJ2-5; 9 nucleotides agree with TRBD2. CDR1 and CDR2 (germline): SGDLS, YYNGEE. CDR3 size: 16 residues. Germline trimming cut 0 bases from V and 1 base from J; bases unmatched to any gene: 4. The DNA for the CDR3 is TGTGCCAGCAGCGTAGGGCTAGCGGGGATCCAAGAGACCCAGTACTTC. Encoded protein: CASSVGLAGIQETQYF.

This clone was detected only a few times. Other nucleotide sequences from this sample produce the same CDR3. The chain couples TRBV7-9 to TRBJ1-1; D not certain. The CDR3 is 12 amino acids. Trimming took off 5 bases at V and 4 bases at J, with 8 bases between the two ends. Germline V gives CDR1 SEHNR, CDR2 FQNEAQ (reference sequence). The chain's CDR3 is CASSPGRTEAFF. The CDR3, as DNA: TGTGCCAGCAGCCCCGGACGCACTGAAGCTTTCTTT.

A few counts support this clone. The gene calls are TRBV2 and TRBJ1-1; D is undetermined. Germline CDR1 reads SNHLY; CDR2 reads FYNNEI. V shed 4 bases and J shed 0 bases, with 6 bases lying between them. The CDR3 spans 13 residues. The CDR3 is CASSAYMNTEAFF. CDR3 sequence (DNA): TGTGCCAGCAGTGCATACATGAACACTGAAGCTTTCTTT.

The chain joins TRBV5-1 to TRBJ2-1, with a tentative D call TRBD2 (6 bases). The CDR3 spans 12 residues. Germline V gives CDR1 SGHRS, CDR2 YFSETQ. Deletions cut 7 bases from V and 7 bases from J, with 12 bases between. The CDR3 loop reads CASSAGLNEQFF. Here the CDR3 DNA reads TGCGCCAGCTCGGCGGGGCTGAATGAGCAGTTCTTC.

The chain carries TRBV5-4 and TRBJ1-6; 11 nucleotides match TRBD1. This CDR3 has 16 amino acids. Germline V gives CDR1 SGHNT, CDR2 YYREEE (reference sequence). V shed 9 bases, J shed 8 bases, and the junction held 13 bases outside the gene matches. CDR3 in amino acids: CATHKPLGQGDSPLHF. The CDR3 DNA sequence: TGTGCCACCCACAAGCCCCTGGGACAGGGGGATTCACCCCTCCACTTT.

The chain employs TRBV4-1 and TRBJ2-5; D is perhaps TRBD2 (5 bases). V lost 2 bases and J 1 base, leaving 11 bases between the germline ends. The CDR3 has 15 amino acids. CDR1 MGHRA and CDR2 YSYEKL come from the germline V gene. The CDR3 protein is CASSQFPGFQETQYF. The CDR3 DNA reads as TGCGCCAGCAGCCAATTTCCGGGATTCCAAGAGACCCAGTACTTC.

This clone was picked up one time. The chain carries TRBV9 and TRBJ2-5; 7 bases agree with TRBD2. The germline gives CDR1 SGDLS, CDR2 YYNGEE. The CDR3 runs 17 residues. Unmatched junction bases numbered 12, after V lost 3 bases and J lost 1 base. The CDR3 spells CASSAPWGGLSQETQYF. CDR3 bases: TGTGCCAGCAGCGCCCCCTGGGGGGGTTTGTCCCAAGAGACCCAGTACTTC.

As to this clone: Other DNA sequences in the sample encode the same CDR3. V usage is TRBV4-1 and J usage is TRBJ2-5; 13 bases align to TRBD2. Germline CDR1 is MGHRA and CDR2 is YSYEKL. V trimming: 2 bases; J trimming: 4 bases; junction bases outside the gene matches: 4. This CDR3 has 16 amino acids. In DNA, the CDR3 is TGCGCCAGCAGCCAACTAGGACTAGCGGGAGTAGAGACCCAGTACTTC. It codes for CASSQLGLAGVETQYF.

The V and J genes are TRBV2 and TRBJ1-2; D gene ambiguous. The CDR3 covers 12 residues. Germline loops: CDR1 SNHLY, CDR2 FYNNEI. Trimming left V 6 bases short and J 4 bases short, with 9 bases between. The DNA of the CDR3 is TGTGCCAGCAGAGAAAACAGCTATGGCTACACCTTC. Its protein product is CASRENSYGYTF.

CDR3 DNA sequence: TGTGCCAGCAGAAGGGACGGGAACACCGGGGAGCTGTTTTTT. It codes for CASRRDGNTGELFF. The gene calls are TRBV7-2 and TRBJ2-2; the D gene could be TRBD1 or TRBD2 (5 bases each). The germline V and J ends were trimmed by 6 bases and 1 base, with 9 bases remaining between them. The CDR3 is made up of 14 amino acids. Per germline, CDR1 SGHTA and CDR2 FQGNSA.

The chain has TRBV6-1 and TRBJ2-6, with D tentatively TRBD2 (7 bases). This CDR3 has 13 amino acids. V lost 11 bases and J 1 base, leaving 9 bases between the germline ends. Germline V gene data show CDR1 as MNHNS and CDR2 as SASEGT. The CDR3 region has the DNA TGTGCCGGGGGGGCGTCTGGGGCCAACGTCCTGACTTTC. Residues: CAGGASGANVLTF.

This clone was seen a single time. The same CDR3 also results from other DNA sequences found in this sample. V is TRBV10-1 and J is TRBJ2-1; no firm D call. The CDR3 loop spans 14 amino acids. Germline values: CDR1 WNHNN, CDR2 SYGVQD (reference sequence). Between the trimmed V and J ends, which lost 0 bases and 7 bases, there was a span of 10 bases. CDR3 in amino acids: CASSESGGGNEQFF. CDR3 coding DNA: TGCGCCAGCAGTGAGTCGGGTGGTGGGAATGAGCAGTTCTTC.

The J gene is TRBJ2-1, the V gene TRBV6-5; no reliable D call. The CDR3 consists of 11 residues. Germline V lookup: CDR1 MNHEY, CDR2 SVGAGI. V lost 5 bases and J 9 bases, leaving 8 bases between the germline ends. CDR3 in amino acids: CASSNAGEQFF. Here the CDR3 DNA reads TGTGCCAGCAGTAACGCTGGTGAGCAGTTCTTC.

The V call is TRBV9, the J call TRBJ1-1, with D perhaps matching TRBD1 (5 bases). Germline lookup yields CDR1 SGDLS and CDR2 YYNGEE. Trimming stripped 1 base from V and 4 bases from J, with 11 bases between. This CDR3 comprises 14 residues. CDR3 in amino acids: CASSVSGSGTEAFF. The CDR3, as DNA: TGTGCCAGCAGCGTATCAGGGTCCGGCACTGAAGCTTTCTTT.

The chain uses TRBV9 and TRBJ2-7; 7 nucleotides agree with TRBD2. The CDR3 loop spans 14 amino acids. Losses at the gene ends were 1 base for V and 4 bases for J; bases not matched to a gene: 5. Germline V gene sequence: CDR1 SGDLS, CDR2 YYNGEE. CDR3 in DNA: TGTGCCAGCAGCGTAAACTACGGGGGGTACGAGCAGTACTTC. This codes for CASSVNYGGYEQYF. Looking up the rest from reference TRBV9 and TRBJ2-7 gives the full variable domain: DSGVTQTPKHLITATGQRVTLRCSPRSGDLSVYWYQQSLDQGLQFLIQYYNGEERAKGNILERFSAQQFPDLHSELNLSSLELGDSALYFCASSVNYGGYEQYFGPGTRLTVT.

This rearrangement joins TRBV6-6 to TRBJ2-7; 7 bases are shared with TRBD1. V lost 5 bases to trimming and J lost 6 bases; unmatched junction nucleotides: 10. Germline V lookup: CDR1 MNHNY, CDR2 SVGAGI (reference sequence). This CDR3 region has 14 residues. CDR3 protein: CASSTRRTGVEQYF. For the CDR3, the DNA is TGTGCCAGCAGTACCCGAAGAACAGGGGTCGAGCAGTACTTC.

The rearrangement uses TRBV6-5 and TRBJ1-6, with D unresolved. V shed 6 bases and J shed 6 bases, with 12 bases lying between them. Germline values: CDR1 MNHEY, CDR2 SVGAGI. The CDR3 consists of 14 residues. The DNA of the CDR3 is TGTGCCAGCAGCTCTCGGCACGGTAATTCACCCCTCCACTTT. Protein product: CASSSRHGNSPLHF.

The chain couples TRBV2 to TRBJ1-2, with D uncertain. This CDR3 has 13 amino acids. The germline V and J ends were trimmed by 9 bases and 7 bases, with 18 bases remaining between them. Looked up from germline, CDR1 is SNHLY and CDR2 is FYNNEI. The CDR3 spells CARGTDLSGGYTF. The CDR3 DNA is TGTGCCAGGGGTACAGACCTATCTGGTGGCTACACCTTC.

This clone was recorded only once. The rearrangement uses TRBV2 and TRBJ2-3; D is perhaps TRBD1 or TRBD2 (5 bases each). There are 11 residues in the CDR3. V was clipped by 6 bases and J by 11 bases, with 12 bases between them. Germline-derived CDR1 and CDR2 are SNHLY and FYNNEI. Written as DNA, the CDR3 is TGTGCCAGCAGCCTCGGGACGGGGCAGTATTTT. This translates into CASSLGTGQYF. Full variable domain (missing parts from reference TRBV2 and TRBJ2-3): EPEVTQTPSHQVTQMGQEVILRCVPISNHLYFYWYRQILGQKVEFLVSFYNNEISEKSEIFDDQFSVERPDGSNFTLKIRSTKLEDSAMYFCASSLGTGQYFGPGTRLTVL.

This chain uses TRBV9 with TRBJ2-5; 10 nucleotides match TRBD2. The CDR3 extends over 16 amino acids. Per the germline V gene, CDR1 is SGDLS and CDR2 is YYNGEE. With V trimmed by 3 bases and J by 5 bases, 10 bases remained unmatched. The CDR3: CASSGASGGPGETQYF. In DNA, the CDR3 is TGTGCCAGCAGCGGCGCTAGCGGGGGCCCGGGTGAGACCCAGTACTTC.

V and J are TRBV27 and TRBJ2-7, with D hard to call. Germline CDR1 MNHEY, CDR2 SMNVEV (reference sequence). V lost 3 bases, J lost 5 bases, and 14 bases lay in between. The CDR3 length is 14 residues. DNA for the CDR3: TGTGCCAGCAGTTTCGGATCATACAATAACGAGCAGTACTTC. As protein: CASSFGSYNNEQYF.

This clone was seen only a few times. The gene calls are TRBV6-1 and TRBJ1-1, with D possibly being TRBD1 (6 bases). The ends were cut back, 3 bases at V and 0 bases at J, with 17 bases in the middle. This CDR3 has 17 residues. Germline CDR1 MNHNS, CDR2 SASEGT. CDR3 nucleotides: TGTGCCAGCAGTGATCGGGGCAGGGGAAAAATGAACACTGAAGCTTTCTTT. It codes for CASSDRGRGKMNTEAFF.

This clone was recorded once. This rearrangement joins TRBV28 to TRBJ1-5; D remains unclear. The V gene lost 1 base and the J gene lost 5 bases, with 9 bases spanning the gap. This CDR3 comprises 14 residues. Germline-derived CDR1 and CDR2 are MDHEN and SYDVKM. CDR3 sequence (DNA): TGTGCCAGCAGTTTATTAGGCCAGCATCAGCCCCAGCATTTT. Its protein is CASSLLGQHQPQHF.

V and J are TRBV18 and TRBJ2-3; 10 positions match TRBD2. The CDR3 sequence is 17 residues long. Germline CDR1 reads KGHSH; CDR2 reads LQKENI. Trimming removed 2 bases from V and 2 bases from J; junction bases left unmatched: 7. The CDR3 is CASSPISGGPTTDTQYF. The CDR3 nucleotides read TGTGCCAGCTCACCAATTAGCGGGGGGCCCACCACAGATACGCAGTATTTT.

Concerning this clone: Within the sample, other DNA sequences also encode this same CDR3. The J gene is TRBJ2-7, the V gene TRBV7-2, with D possibly being TRBD2 (6 bases). With 4 bases removed from V and 2 bases from J, the gap between germline ends came to 12 bases. Per germline, CDR1 SGHTA and CDR2 FQGNSA. This CDR3 spans 14 amino acids. The chain's CDR3 is CASSSGTETYEQYF. CDR3 nucleotide sequence: TGTGCCAGCAGCTCCGGGACTGAGACCTACGAGCAGTACTTC.

The CDR3 here is CTSSPFGSTDTQYF. The CDR3 DNA follows: TGCACCAGCAGCCCCTTTGGCAGCACAGATACGCAGTATTTT. The chain links TRBV1 to TRBJ2-3; TRBD1, as called in the table, went unchecked against the DNA. TRBV1 is an annotated pseudogene. The CDR3 consists of 14 residues.